A selection of T cell receptor beta chains follows, all from one sample in a study of blood T cells in healthy people across ages. TCRdb re-called the 5' RACE reads with MiXCR, one entry per CDR3 protein. Of 850,000 to 1,300,000 distinct CDR3 sequences in the sample, over 35% were seen once. The material sequenced was blood. The source of these receptors is a woman aged 55-75 years in good health. Each CDR3 is given with its conserved first and last residue. Each record gives: CDR3 DNA, CDR3 protein, D gene, V gene, CDR3 length, clone size, J gene. D genes are given only for firm matches. Where a row states a size, it is once, few, many or the class of an expanded clone; other rows omit it.

TGCAGCGGAAAGACAGGGGGCGATACCGGGGAGCTGTTTTTT,CSGKTGGDTGELFF,TRBD1,TRBV29-1,14,.,TRBJ2-2
TGTGCCAGTACCCCTCTAGCGGGTATCTACGAGCAGTACTTC,CASTPLAGIYEQYF,TRBD2,TRBV6-6,14,few,TRBJ2-7
TGTGCCACCTGGGACAGCACTGAAGCTTTCTTT,CATWDSTEAFF,TRBD1,TRBV10-3,11,few,TRBJ1-1
TGCGCCAGCAGCGGCGGGACAGCTGCCTACGAGCAGTACTTC,CASSGGTAAYEQYF,.,TRBV5-1,14,.,TRBJ2-7
TGTGCCAGCAGCTTAATAGGGAAGGCCGCAACTAATGGAAAACTGTTTTTT,CASSLIGKAATNGKLFF,.,TRBV11-2,17,.,TRBJ1-4
TGTGCCAGCAAACTTAGCTCCTACGAGCAGTACTTC,CASKLSSYEQYF,.,TRBV2,12,.,TRBJ2-7
TGTGCCAGCAGCTTACTCCGGGGTAGGTTGGACTATGGCTACACCTTC,CASSLLRGRLDYGYTF,.,TRBV13,16,.,TRBJ1-2
TGCAGTGCTGTCGGACTAGCGGGCCGTTTGTACGAGCAGTACTTC,CSAVGLAGRLYEQYF,TRBD2,TRBV20-1,15,.,TRBJ2-7
TGTGCCAGCAGCTTAGCGGACGGGGGGCGGACCTACGAGCAGTACTTC,CASSLADGGRTYEQYF,.,TRBV7-9,16,.,TRBJ2-7
TGTGCCAGCAGCTTATTCAAGGCGGGCCTCGCAGGCACTGAAGCTTTCTTT,CASSLFKAGLAGTEAFF,.,TRBV7-2,17,.,TRBJ1-1
TGCGCCAGCAGCTTGGGATTCCGCAGCGGGAGCTCCTACGAGCAGTACTTC,CASSLGFRSGSSYEQYF,TRBD2,TRBV5-1,17,.,TRBJ2-7
TGTGCCAGCAGCTTAGGCGCCCGGGATTCCACAGATACGCAGTATTTT,CASSLGARDSTDTQYF,.,TRBV7-9,16,once,TRBJ2-3
TGTGCCAGCAGTTTAGAGGGCAGGGGAGGGGACTATGGCTACACCTTC,CASSLEGRGGDYGYTF,.,TRBV27,16,.,TRBJ1-2
TGCAGTGCTAGATACAGCCAAGAGACCCAGTACTTC,CSARYSQETQYF,.,TRBV20-1,12,few,TRBJ2-5
TGTGCCAGCTCATCAGACAGGGGTGACTACGAGCAGTACTTC,CASSSDRGDYEQYF,TRBD1,TRBV18,14,.,TRBJ2-7
TGTGCCAGCAGCCAAGGCCAAAACTATGGCAACACCTTC,CASSQGQNYGNTF,.,TRBV3-1,13,.,TRBJ1-2
TGTGCCACCAGCAAGCGGGACAGTGTGGCCAAAAACATTCAGTACTTC,CATSKRDSVAKNIQYF,.,TRBV15,16,.,TRBJ2-4
TGCAGTGCTAGAGATCATCTCCCTGGCCTAGCGGTTAACTCCTACGAGCAGTACTTC,CSARDHLPGLAVNSYEQYF,TRBD2,TRBV20-1,19,.,TRBJ2-7
TGCAGCGCCGGTAGCGGGAGGGCCTTCGATACGCAGTATTTT,CSAGSGRAFDTQYF,TRBD2,TRBV29-1,14,.,TRBJ2-3
TGTGCCAGCAGTTACTCTCAGGAGAGCACAGATACGCAGTATTTT,CASSYSQESTDTQYF,.,TRBV6-2/TRBV6-3,15,few,TRBJ2-3
TGTGCCAGCAGCTTAAGTGCAGCCCCAGAGTCTGGGGCCAACGTCCTGACTTTC,CASSLSAAPESGANVLTF,.,TRBV7-8,18,.,TRBJ2-6
TGCAGTGCTAGCTTTCCTCCGTTCGAAGTCTATGGCTACACCTTC,CSASFPPFEVYGYTF,.,TRBV20-1,15,.,TRBJ1-2
TGTGCCAGCAGCCTCCGGGTCCGGCCCTACAATGAGCAGTTCTTC,CASSLRVRPYNEQFF,.,TRBV9,15,.,TRBJ2-1
TGTGCCAGCATGGGGCAGACCCACTACGAGCAGTACTTC,CASMGQTHYEQYF,.,TRBV25-1,13,many,TRBJ2-7
TGTGCCAGCAGGGGGGAAGGACAGGGGGCTGTGAACTATGGCTACACCTTC,CASRGEGQGAVNYGYTF,TRBD1,TRBV12-3/TRBV12-4,17,few,TRBJ1-2
TGCAGTGCTAGAGGTAGCGGGAGGGCCGGTAGAACAGATACGCAGTATTTT,CSARGSGRAGRTDTQYF,TRBD2,TRBV20-1,17,.,TRBJ2-3
TGCAGTGCTAGGGAGGGGTCCCCAGCTATAGCCAAAAACATTCAGTACTTC,CSAREGSPAIAKNIQYF,.,TRBV20-1,17,.,TRBJ2-4
TGTGCCAGCAGTTCCGCGTATCTGGAGACCCAGTACTTC,CASSSAYLETQYF,.,TRBV28,13,.,TRBJ2-5
TGTGCCAGCAGCTTATTTCTCCGGCTGGCCTCCTACGAGCAGTACTTC,CASSLFLRLASYEQYF,.,TRBV7-2,16,many,TRBJ2-7
TGCGCCAGCAGCTTGATGGCTAGCGGGAACTCCTACAATGAGCAGTACTTC,CASSLMASGNSYNEQYF,TRBD2,TRBV5-1,17,.,TRBJ2-7
TGTGCCAGCAGCCCCGGGACCTCCTACAAGCAGTACTTC,CASSPGTSYKQYF,.,TRBV9,13,.,TRBJ2-7
TGTGCCAGCAGCCACACTAGCGGGAGGGCCTCTCGCGAGCAGTACTTC,CASSHTSGRASREQYF,TRBD2,TRBV3-1,16,.,TRBJ2-7
TGCGCCAGCAGCCAGGGACCATCTCCCTACAATGAGCAGTACTTC,CASSQGPSPYNEQYF,.,TRBV5-1,15,.,TRBJ2-5
TGTGCCAGCAGTCTCGGGACTAGGGTCTACGAGCAGTACTTC,CASSLGTRVYEQYF,TRBD2,TRBV12-3/TRBV12-4,14,few,TRBJ2-7
TGTGCCAGCAGTCCCACTCCAGGGGGCACTTCCCTCTACACAGATACGCAGTATTTT,CASSPTPGGTSLYTDTQYF,TRBD1,TRBV28,19,.,TRBJ2-3
TGTGCCAGCAGCCAAGGGGCAGGGGCGATGACATACTATGGCTACACCTTC,CASSQGAGAMTYYGYTF,.,TRBV14,17,.,TRBJ1-2
TGTGCCAGCACCCGCTTCGCCCTCCCGGGAGGGCCGGTTACAGATACGCAGTATTTT,CASTRFALPGGPVTDTQYF,TRBD2,TRBV6-2/TRBV6-3,19,.,TRBJ2-3
TGTGCCAGCAGTATCGGGGTTTTGCGGGAGTTGGATACGCAGTATTTT,CASSIGVLRELDTQYF,TRBD2,TRBV6-1,16,.,TRBJ2-3
TGCGCCAGCAGCCAAGAAGTTAGGAGGCGGGAGGCCCTTCCCGATACGCAGTATTTT,CASSQEVRRREALPDTQYF,TRBD2,TRBV4-1,19,.,TRBJ2-3
TGCAGTGCTAGAGGAAGGACTAGCGGGATTAAAGCCTACAATGAGCAGTTCTTC,CSARGRTSGIKAYNEQFF,TRBD2,TRBV20-1,18,.,TRBJ2-1
TGTGCCAGCAGTCAATGGACAGGGGGCGTACAAGAGACCCAGTACTTC,CASSQWTGGVQETQYF,TRBD1,TRBV11-1,16,few,TRBJ2-5
TGTGCCAGCGTCCAAGCGGGATCACACAATGAGCAGTTCTTC,CASVQAGSHNEQFF,TRBD2,TRBV12-3/TRBV12-4,14,.,TRBJ2-1
TGTGCCAGCAGTGAATTTCTAGTGGGAGTCCAAAACATTCAGTACTTC,CASSEFLVGVQNIQYF,.,TRBV2,16,.,TRBJ2-4
TGTGCCAGCAGTGAGACCGACTACAATCAGCCCCAGCATTTT,CASSETDYNQPQHF,.,TRBV6-1,14,.,TRBJ1-5
TGCAGCGTTGAAGAGGGAGAAGAGACCCAGTACTTC,CSVEEGEETQYF,.,TRBV29-1,12,many,TRBJ2-5
TGCAGCGTGGCTCAGCCCCAGCATTTT,CSVAQPQHF,.,TRBV29-1,9,.,TRBJ1-5
TGCAGTGCGGCCTCAGGTGAAAAACTGTTTTTT,CSAASGEKLFF,.,TRBV20-1,11,.,TRBJ1-4
TGCGCCAGCAGCGCAAATAGCGGGCCCCACACCGGGGAGCTGTTTTTT,CASSANSGPHTGELFF,TRBD2,TRBV5-1,16,.,TRBJ2-2
TGCGCCAGCAGCCATCCCAATGGGGGGGGCACTGAAGCTTTCTTT,CASSHPNGGGTEAFF,.,TRBV4-1,15,.,TRBJ1-1
TGTGCCGCCCGGGCCGTCAATCAGCCCCAGCATTTT,CAARAVNQPQHF,.,TRBV15,12,.,TRBJ1-5
TGCAGTGCTAGACTGGGTGGGGCGAGCTCCTACAATGAGCAGTACTTC,CSARLGGASSYNEQYF,.,TRBV20-1,16,.,TRBJ2-5
TGCGCCAGCAGCTCCTGGAACAATGAGCAGTTCTTC,CASSSWNNEQFF,.,TRBV4-3,12,few,TRBJ2-1
TGTGCCATCAGTGACGCCACAGGGAAGGGGAATGAGCAGTTCTTC,CAISDATGKGNEQFF,.,TRBV10-3,15,.,TRBJ2-1
TGCAGTGCTAGCCGGACAGGTGGAGAGACCCAGTACTTC,CSASRTGGETQYF,TRBD1,TRBV20-1,13,.,TRBJ2-5
TGCGCCAGCAGCCAAGACGAGACAGGGGACCTCTACGAGCAGTACTTC,CASSQDETGDLYEQYF,TRBD1,TRBV4-1,16,.,TRBJ2-7
TGCAGTGCTAGAGAGACTAGTAGCATTGAGCAGTTCTTC,CSARETSSIEQFF,.,TRBV20-1,13,.,TRBJ2-1
TGTGCCAGCAGTGACTTCGACACCCCACCTGAGCAGTTCTTC,CASSDFDTPPEQFF,.,TRBV25-1,14,.,TRBJ2-1